This entry lists 14 T cell receptor beta chains sequenced from one sample in a study of cytomegalovirus exposure and HLA in healthy donors (dated by TCRdb to between 2016 and 2019). Libraries were prepared through the immunoSEQ multiplex PCR assay. A mixture of 60 forward primers for TCR Vbeta segments and 13 reverse primers for TCR Jbeta segments was used in the multiplex PCR. Sourced from immuneACCESS, this table was stored by TCRdb with only in-frame sequences that have V and J called. A share of the clones is absent; for the studies checked, an unresolved V gene accounts for under half, and the remainder has no known explanation. Present in this sample are 110,000 to 150,000 clones, roughly 10% of which were seen just once. The ten largest clones capture 1.5% to 2% of the sample. Sequenced sample: PBMCs. The source is a man between 50 and 59 years old in good health and CMV-seronegative.

This clone appeared a few times. V gene TRBV30 combines with J gene TRBJ1-1; 9 nucleotides align to TRBD1. The V gene end was trimmed by 2 bases and the J gene end by 5 bases; junction bases not matched to a gene: 9. Germline CDR1 and CDR2: GTSNPN and SVGIG (reference sequence). The CDR3 consists of 15 residues. The CDR3 DNA sequence: TGTGCCTGGAGTCGGGCCGGGACAGGGAGAACTGAAGCTTTCTTT. The encoded protein is CAWSRAGTGRTEAFF. The whole variable domain, remainder taken from reference TRBV30 and TRBJ1-1, is SQTIHQWPATLVQPVGSPLSLECTVEGTSNPNLYWYRQAAGRGLQLLFYSVGIGQISSEVPQNLSASRPQDRQFILSSKKLLLSDSGFYLCAWSRAGTGRTEAFFGQGTRLTVV.

The chain joins TRBV30 to TRBJ2-7; maybe TRBD1 (7 bases). This CDR3 contains 14 residues. Germline CDR1 GTSNPN, CDR2 SVGIG (reference sequence). Trimming stripped 3 bases from V and 2 bases from J, with 14 bases between. CDR3 residues: CAWRWRGPPYEQYF. The CDR3, as DNA: TGTGCCTGGAGGTGGAGGGGGCCCCCCTACGAGCAGTACTTC.

CDR3 in amino acids: CASSLEQGQPQHF. In DNA, the CDR3 is TGTGCCAGCAGCTTAGAACAGGGGCAGCCCCAGCATTTT. The chain employs TRBV11-2 and TRBJ1-5; TRBD1 matches at 7 bases. There are 13 residues in the CDR3. Germline trimming cut 0 bases from V and 7 bases from J; bases unmatched to any gene: 0. In germline, CDR1 is SGHAT, CDR2 FQNNGV.

The CDR3 DNA reads as TGCGCCAGCAGCTTGGTAGCGGGAAACAATGAGCAGTTCTTC. Translating it yields CASSLVAGNNEQFF. The genes are TRBV5-1 and TRBJ2-1; TRBD2 matches 8 bases. The CDR3 is made up of 14 amino acids. From germline, CDR1 is SGHRS and CDR2 YFSETQ. Unmatched junction bases numbered 1, after V lost 0 bases and J lost 5 bases.

The V call is TRBV7-9, the J call TRBJ2-4; D is perhaps TRBD1 (5 bases). Trimming shortened V by 5 bases and J by 7 bases, and 15 bases separated the two germline ends. Germline values: CDR1 SEHNR, CDR2 FQNEAQ (reference sequence). The CDR3 is 14 residues long. CDR3 residues: CASSHGSPGNIQYF. For the CDR3, the DNA is TGTGCCAGCAGCCACGGAAGCCCAGGGAACATTCAGTACTTC.

This clone was seen more than once but under ten times. The DNA of the CDR3 is TGTGCCAGCAGTGAAATGCCGGACATAAACACCGGGGAGCTGTTTTTT. Amino acids: CASSEMPDINTGELFF. J is TRBJ2-2 and V is TRBV6-1; D possibly corresponds to TRBD1 (5 bases). Germline V lookup: CDR1 MNHNS, CDR2 SASEGT. This CDR3 has 16 amino acids. V was shortened by 2 bases and J by 2 bases, with 12 bases between the two germline ends.

The table lists this clone with a few counts. The chain has TRBV30 and TRBJ1-1; possible D gene TRBD1, 6 bases. Germline lookup yields CDR1 GTSNPN and CDR2 SVGIG (reference sequence). The CDR3 has 15 amino acids. V gave up 3 bases and J gave up 2 bases, with 16 bases separating them. CDR3 protein: CAWSLRGAGNTEAFF. In DNA form, the CDR3 reads TGTGCCTGGAGCCTCCGGGGGGCGGGAAACACTGAAGCTTTCTTT.

This clone was detected a few times. The chain carries TRBV7-9 and TRBJ1-2; 11 bases line up with TRBD1. Trimming took 4 bases from V and 4 from J; bases not matched to a gene: 5. Looked up from germline, CDR1 is SEHNR and CDR2 is FQNEAQ (reference sequence). The CDR3 sequence is 15 residues long. CDR3 in amino acids: CASSSGQGALYGYTF. The CDR3, as DNA: TGTGCCAGCAGCTCAGGACAGGGGGCCCTCTATGGCTACACCTTC.

The rearrangement uses TRBV2 and TRBJ2-7; TRBD1 matches 10 bases. Germline lookup yields CDR1 SNHLY and CDR2 FYNNEI. The length of the CDR3 is 14 residues. V shed 7 bases and J 5 bases; nucleotides not matched to a gene: 8. CDR3 loop: CASMRTGGSHEQYF. In DNA, the CDR3 is TGTGCCAGCATGAGGACAGGGGGTTCCCACGAGCAGTACTTC.

The J gene is TRBJ1-4, the V gene TRBV5-1, with 8 bases matching TRBD1. The CDR3 runs 15 residues. The junction had 6 bases not matched to a gene; V was cut back by 2 bases and J by 6 bases. The germline V gene encodes CDR1 SGHRS and CDR2 YFSETQ. CDR3: CASSLSGTGDEKLFF. The CDR3 nucleotides read TGCGCCAGCAGCTTATCCGGGACAGGAGATGAAAAACTGTTTTTT. The variable domain in full, completed from reference TRBV5-1 and TRBJ1-4, reads KAGVTQTPRYLIKTRGQQVTLSCSPISGHRSVSWYQQTPGQGLQFLFEYFSETQRNKGNFPGRFSGRQFSNSRSEMNVSTLELGDSALYLCASSLSGTGDEKLFFGSGTQLSVL.

The chain recombines TRBV9 with TRBJ1-2; 7 bases agree with TRBD1. The V segment lost 2 bases and the J segment 7 bases; nucleotides outside the gene matches: 14. The germline gives CDR1 SGDLS, CDR2 YYNGEE. CDR3 length equals 16 residues. Here the CDR3 reads CASSVRAGGLLGGYTF. Written as DNA, the CDR3 is TGTGCCAGCAGCGTGAGGGCAGGGGGTTTATTGGGTGGCTACACCTTC.

This clone was seen more than once but under ten times. The CDR3 region has the DNA TGCGCCAGCAGTGGACAGGGTACTGAAGCTTTCTTT. This sequence encodes CASSGQGTEAFF. V gene TRBV10-1 combines with J gene TRBJ1-1; the match to TRBD1 covers 7 bases. CDR3 size: 12 residues. Germline CDR1 and CDR2: WNHNN and SYGVQD (reference sequence). The junction had 1 base not matched to a gene; V was cut back by 4 bases and J by 5 bases.

The chain is built from TRBV11-3 and TRBJ1-1; D call uncertain. The CDR3 is 14 residues long. V was shortened by 4 bases and J by 8 bases, with 17 bases between the two germline ends. The germline gives CDR1 SGHNT, CDR2 YENEEA. The CDR3 loop reads CASSSSGLSGEAFF. The CDR3 nucleotides read TGTGCCAGCAGCTCCTCGGGTCTTTCCGGAGAAGCTTTCTTT.

This chain uses TRBV15 with TRBJ2-2; D may be TRBD1 (6 bases). Trimming shortened V by 0 bases and J by 7 bases, and 15 bases separated the two germline ends. Germline V gives CDR1 LNHNV, CDR2 YYDKDF (reference sequence). The CDR3 sequence is 16 residues long. The CDR3 reads CATSRDRGHAGGELFF. CDR3 DNA sequence: TGTGCCACCAGCAGAGATCGGGGACATGCGGGCGGGGAGCTGTTTTTT. Filled out from reference TRBV15 and TRBJ2-2, the complete variable domain reads DAMVIQNPRYQVTQFGKPVTLSCSQTLNHNVMYWYQQKSSQAPKLLFHYYDKDFNNEADTPDNFQSRRPNTSFCFLDIRSPGLGDTAMYLCATSRDRGHAGGELFFGEGSRLTVL.